Following are 17 T cell receptor beta chains from one sample sequenced in a study of beta chain features in type 1 diabetes. The study, taken as a whole, reports: In all four CD4+ subsets, TCRB CDR3 length was significantly, moderately reduced in type 1 diabetes.

TCRB transcripts that were expressed got sequenced, as all of the isolated RNA had been reverse transcribed. The table came from immunoSEQ multiplex PCR; TCRdb's copy has only in-frame clones and leaves some out. The sample contains approximately 150,000 clones, approximately 62% of which appear only once. These receptors have no known antigen. Sequenced: naive CD4+ T cells from blood. The receptors come from a man in his thirties or forties with type 1 diabetes.

Only one count was recorded for this clone. CDR3 sequence: CASSQDPTRERSSPLHF. The CDR3 nucleotides are TGCGCCAGCAGCCAAGACCCAACACGGGAAAGGAGTTCACCCCTCCACTTT. The rearrangement uses TRBV4-1 and TRBJ1-6; D unclear. V was cut by 0 bases and J by 9 bases, with 18 bases left in between. The CDR3 runs to 17 residues. Germline values: CDR1 MGHRA, CDR2 YSYEKL.

The J gene is TRBJ1-1, the V gene TRBV30; D call uncertain. V lost 3 bases to trimming and J lost 7 bases, with 6 bases between them. The germline V gene has CDR1 GTSNPN and CDR2 SVGIG (reference sequence). This CDR3 is built from 10 residues. In nucleotides, the CDR3 is TGTGCCTGGAGACAGTATGAAGCTTTCTTT. Its translation is CAWRQYEAFF.

The chain recombines TRBV29-1 with TRBJ1-1; no firm D call. V shed 6 bases and J shed 10 bases, with 12 bases lying between them. Germline V CDR1 and CDR2: SQVTM, ANQGSEA. This CDR3 is 10 amino acids long. The CDR3 coding sequence is TGCAGCGTGCAGTCGGAGATAGCTTTCTTT. It specifies CSVQSEIAFF.

This rearrangement joins TRBV7-2 to TRBJ1-2, with D possibly TRBD1 on 5 matching bases. The CDR3 has 13 residues. V lost 3 bases and J lost 6, with 11 bases in between. Germline-derived CDR1 and CDR2 are SGHTA and FQGNSA. The CDR3 spells CASSFFGTDGYTF. In nucleotides, the CDR3 is TGTGCCAGCAGCTTTTTCGGGACGGATGGCTACACCTTC.

V usage is TRBV28 and J usage is TRBJ1-2; D is possibly TRBD1 (5 bases). Trimming took 7 bases from V and 6 from J, leaving 12 bases between them. Germline loops: CDR1 MDHEN, CDR2 SYDVKM. This CDR3 spans 12 amino acids. CDR3 sequence: CASNNQGDGYTF. The DNA of the CDR3 is TGTGCCAGCAACAATCAGGGAGATGGCTACACCTTC.

J is TRBJ2-3 and V is TRBV7-2; maybe TRBD1 (5 bases). With 5 bases removed from V and 0 bases from J, the gap between germline ends came to 9 bases. The CDR3 runs to 14 residues. CDR1 and CDR2 from the germline V gene are SGHTA and FQGNSA. CDR3 coding DNA: TGTGCCAGCAGCATAGGACACAGCACAGATACGCAGTATTTT. As protein: CASSIGHSTDTQYF.

This sequence joins TRBV13 and TRBJ2-7; D is unresolved. Germline V gene data show CDR1 as PRHDT and CDR2 as FYEKMQ (reference sequence). The CDR3 totals 14 residues. V was shortened by 3 bases and J by 2 bases, with 11 bases between the two germline ends. CDR3 loop: CASSFRNGPYEQYF. The CDR3 nucleotides read TGTGCCAGCAGCTTTCGGAACGGCCCCTACGAGCAGTACTTC.

This chain connects TRBV4-1 to TRBJ1-2, with D maybe TRBD1 (6 bases). The V gene's germline CDR1 is MGHRA and CDR2 YSYEKL. The CDR3 consists of 15 residues. V lost 1 base and J lost 3, with 12 bases in between. The CDR3 spells CASSQAGVRDYGYTF. As DNA, the CDR3 is TGCGCCAGCAGCCAAGCAGGGGTTCGGGACTATGGCTACACCTTC.

The genes are TRBV29-1 and TRBJ1-1, with a possible D match to TRBD1 (5 bases). V gave up 2 bases and J gave up 5 bases, with 12 bases separating them. CDR1 and CDR2 from the germline V gene are SQVTM and ANQGSEA. The CDR3 is 13 residues long. The CDR3 is CSVEYDSRTEAFF. In nucleotides, the CDR3 is TGCAGCGTTGAATACGACAGCAGGACTGAAGCTTTCTTT.

This rearrangement joins TRBV29-1 to TRBJ2-7; TRBD1 matches 7 bases. The germline gives CDR1 SQVTM, CDR2 ANQGSEA. The length of the CDR3 is 12 residues. DNA for the CDR3: TGCATCCAGGGGGAAGTACAGTACGAGCAGTACTTC. It codes for CIQGEVQYEQYF.

The rearrangement links TRBV9 to TRBJ1-4; D is unresolved. V was cut by 0 bases and J by 4 bases, with 13 bases left in between. The CDR3 has 16 residues. Germline CDR1 SGDLS, CDR2 YYNGEE. CDR3 bases: TGTGCCAGCAGCGTAGGTAACGGTGGTGGTAATGAAAAACTGTTTTTT. This translates into CASSVGNGGGNEKLFF.

The J gene is TRBJ2-3, the V gene TRBV5-6; D gene uncertain. Trimming pared 2 bases from V and 0 bases from J, leaving 13 bases between. Germline CDR1 reads SGHDT; CDR2 reads YYEEEE. The CDR3 contains 16 residues. CDR3 sequence: CASSFNSWSSTDTQYF. As DNA, the CDR3 is TGTGCCAGCAGCTTCAACAGCTGGTCTAGCACAGATACGCAGTATTTT.

A single count supports this clone. V is TRBV2 and J is TRBJ2-3; D possibly uses TRBD1 or TRBD2 (5 bases each). V gave up 7 bases and J gave up 3 bases, with 17 bases separating them. The V gene's germline CDR1 is SNHLY and CDR2 FYNNEI. This CDR3 spans 15 amino acids. CDR3 region: CASKMGSAGTDTQYF. The CDR3, as DNA: TGTGCCAGCAAAATGGGGAGCGCAGGGACAGATACGCAGTATTTT.

This clone showed up just a few times. Other DNA variants within this sample encode the same CDR3. This chain links TRBV5-1 with TRBJ2-3; D possibly matches TRBD1 or TRBD2 (5 bases each). V was clipped by 0 bases and J by 0 bases, with 5 bases between them. This CDR3 is 14 amino acids long. CDR1 SGHRS and CDR2 YFSETQ come from the germline V gene. CDR3 DNA: TGCGCCAGCAGCTTGGGGGACAGCACAGATACGCAGTATTTT. Protein product: CASSLGDSTDTQYF.

For this clone: This same CDR3 is encoded by further DNA sequences in the sample. This rearrangement joins TRBV30 to TRBJ2-7; D not resolved. Germline CDR1 and CDR2: GTSNPN and SVGIG (reference sequence). CDR3 length equals 11 residues. The V gene lost 1 base and the J gene lost 1 base, with 2 bases spanning the gap. CDR3 sequence (DNA): TGTGCCTGGAGTGGATCCTACGAGCAGTACTTC. Translated: CAWSGSYEQYF.

This clone turned up a few times. This chain connects TRBV11-2 to TRBJ2-3; 8 bases are shared with TRBD2. J was trimmed by 0 bases and V by 5 bases; bases with no gene match: 10. The CDR3 is 17 amino acids. Germline V gene lookup returns CDR1 SGHAT and CDR2 FQNNGV. The CDR3 DNA is TGTGCCAGCAGCCCCCGACTAAGCGGGGGTAGCACAGATACGCAGTATTTT. It yields the protein CASSPRLSGGSTDTQYF.

V and J are TRBV9 and TRBJ2-3; no clear D. The germline gives CDR1 SGDLS, CDR2 YYNGEE. Trimming cost V 0 bases and J 6 bases, with 14 bases left between them. This CDR3 region has 15 residues. CDR3 loop: CASSVGAPGFDTQYF. Written as DNA, the CDR3 is TGTGCCAGCAGCGTAGGAGCCCCGGGCTTTGATACGCAGTATTTT.